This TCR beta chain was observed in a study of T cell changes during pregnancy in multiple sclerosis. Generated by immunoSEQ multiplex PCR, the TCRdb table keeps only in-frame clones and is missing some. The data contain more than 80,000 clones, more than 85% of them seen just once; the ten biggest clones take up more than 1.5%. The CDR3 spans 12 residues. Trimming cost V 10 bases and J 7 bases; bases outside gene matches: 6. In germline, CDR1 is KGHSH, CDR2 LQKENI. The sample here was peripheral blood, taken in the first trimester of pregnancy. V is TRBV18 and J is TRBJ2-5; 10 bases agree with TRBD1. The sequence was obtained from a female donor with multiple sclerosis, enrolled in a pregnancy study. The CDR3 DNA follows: TGTGCCACCGGACAGGGGGATGGGACCCAGTACTTC. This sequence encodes CATGQGDGTQYF.